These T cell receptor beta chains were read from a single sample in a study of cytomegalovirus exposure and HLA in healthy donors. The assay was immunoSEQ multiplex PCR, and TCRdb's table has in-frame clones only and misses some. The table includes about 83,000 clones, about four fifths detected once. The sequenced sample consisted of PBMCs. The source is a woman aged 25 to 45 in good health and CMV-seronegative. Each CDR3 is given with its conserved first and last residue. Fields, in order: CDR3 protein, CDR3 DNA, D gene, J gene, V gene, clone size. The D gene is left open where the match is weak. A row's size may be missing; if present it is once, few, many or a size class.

CDR3aa: CASSQEGAPGASNTEAFF
CDR3nt: TGTGCCAGCAGCCAAGAAGGGGCTCCAGGGGCCTCGAACACTGAAGCTTTCTTT
d_gene: NA
j_gene: TRBJ1-1
v_gene: TRBV4-2
abundance: few

CDR3aa: CASSLVPRASGSESYNEQFF
CDR3nt: TGCGCCAGCAGCTTGGTTCCGAGGGCTAGCGGGAGTGAGTCCTACAATGAGCAGTTCTTC
d_gene: TRBD2
j_gene: TRBJ2-1
v_gene: TRBV5-1
abundance: NA

CDR3aa: CATSTHSGASSLRYCYEQYF
CDR3nt: TGTGCCACCAGCACCCATAGCGGAGCCTCCTCCCTCCGCTACTGCTACGAGCAGTACTTC
d_gene: NA
j_gene: TRBJ2-7
v_gene: TRBV15
abundance: NA

CDR3aa: CASSLALEGTQYF
CDR3nt: TGTGCCAGCAGCTTAGCGCTAGAGGGGACCCAGTACTTC
d_gene: NA
j_gene: TRBJ2-5
v_gene: TRBV7-2
abundance: NA

CDR3aa: CASSKEIDEKLFF
CDR3nt: TGTGCCAGCAGTAAGGAGATCGATGAAAAACTGTTTTTT
d_gene: NA
j_gene: TRBJ1-4
v_gene: TRBV2
abundance: NA

CDR3aa: CASSNDRTYTEAFF
CDR3nt: TGTGCCAGCAGCAACGACAGGACCTACACTGAAGCTTTCTTT
d_gene: NA
j_gene: TRBJ1-1
v_gene: TRBV7-2
abundance: NA

CDR3aa: CASSFLRRGDGYTF
CDR3nt: TGTGCCAGCAGCTTTTTACGGAGGGGTGATGGCTACACCTTC
d_gene: NA
j_gene: TRBJ1-2
v_gene: TRBV5-6
abundance: NA

CDR3aa: CATSKVGGDNQPQHF
CDR3nt: TGTGCCACCTCGAAGGTAGGGGGGGACAATCAGCCCCAGCATTTT
d_gene: NA
j_gene: TRBJ1-5
v_gene: TRBV6-5
abundance: NA

CDR3aa: CATSRDPGLAATQYF
CDR3nt: TGTGCCACCAGCAGAGATCCGGGACTAGCTGCTACGCAGTATTTT
d_gene: TRBD2
j_gene: TRBJ2-3
v_gene: TRBV15
abundance: NA

CDR3aa: CASSETRGGLGTEAFF
CDR3nt: TGTGCCAGCAGTGAAACGAGAGGAGGGCTCGGGACTGAAGCTTTCTTT
d_gene: NA
j_gene: TRBJ1-1
v_gene: TRBV6-1
abundance: NA

CDR3aa: CASSEAGGGNQPQHF
CDR3nt: TGTGCCAGCAGTGAAGCCGGAGGAGGTAATCAGCCCCAGCATTTT
d_gene: NA
j_gene: TRBJ1-5
v_gene: TRBV6-1
abundance: NA

CDR3aa: CASSLVDPSGRALAVETQYF
CDR3nt: TGCGCCAGCAGCTTGGTTGATCCTAGCGGGAGGGCTTTGGCGGTGGAGACCCAGTACTTC
d_gene: TRBD2
j_gene: TRBJ2-5
v_gene: TRBV5-1
abundance: NA

CDR3aa: CASSVGTRGQNTEAFF
CDR3nt: TGTGCCAGCAGCGTTGGGACCAGGGGCCAGAACACTGAAGCTTTCTTT
d_gene: NA
j_gene: TRBJ1-1
v_gene: TRBV7-8
abundance: NA

CDR3aa: CATSRDPLAGVVNEQFF
CDR3nt: TGTGCCACCAGCAGAGATCCTCTAGCGGGAGTAGTCAATGAGCAGTTCTTC
d_gene: TRBD2
j_gene: TRBJ2-1
v_gene: TRBV15
abundance: NA

CDR3aa: CASSPKNTEAFF
CDR3nt: TGTGCCAGCAGCCCTAAGAACACTGAAGCTTTCTTT
d_gene: NA
j_gene: TRBJ1-1
v_gene: TRBV14
abundance: NA

CDR3aa: CAWTSLNEQFF
CDR3nt: TGTGCCTGGACAAGCCTGAATGAGCAGTTCTTC
d_gene: NA
j_gene: TRBJ2-1
v_gene: TRBV30
abundance: NA

CDR3aa: CASSRTGGNTEAFF
CDR3nt: TGTGCCAGTAGTAGAACAGGGGGGAACACTGAAGCTTTCTTT
d_gene: TRBD1
j_gene: TRBJ1-1
v_gene: TRBV19
abundance: NA

CDR3aa: CASRPGTGNGYTF
CDR3nt: TGCGCCAGCAGGCCCGGGACAGGGAATGGCTACACCTTC
d_gene: TRBD1
j_gene: TRBJ1-2
v_gene: TRBV5-1
abundance: NA

CDR3aa: CASQGRYTGELFF
CDR3nt: TGTGCCAGCCAGGGTCGATACACCGGGGAGCTGTTTTTT
d_gene: NA
j_gene: TRBJ2-2
v_gene: TRBV9
abundance: once

CDR3aa: CASSLGRSVVAYNEQFF
CDR3nt: TGTGCCAGCAGTTTAGGGAGGTCGGTAGTAGCCTACAATGAGCAGTTCTTC
d_gene: NA
j_gene: TRBJ2-1
v_gene: TRBV27
abundance: few

CDR3aa: CASSSSGVGNEKLFF
CDR3nt: TGTGCCAGCAGCTCGAGCGGGGTTGGTAATGAAAAACTGTTTTTT
d_gene: NA
j_gene: TRBJ1-4
v_gene: TRBV9
abundance: NA

CDR3aa: CASRVSGSTHNEQFF
CDR3nt: TGTGCCAGCAGGGTTAGCGGAAGCACACACAATGAGCAGTTCTTC
d_gene: NA
j_gene: TRBJ2-1
v_gene: TRBV28
abundance: NA

CDR3aa: CASSSPRGISYEQYF
CDR3nt: TGTGCCAGCAGCTCCCCCAGGGGGATCTCCTACGAGCAGTACTTC
d_gene: TRBD1
j_gene: TRBJ2-7
v_gene: TRBV5-4
abundance: NA

CDR3aa: CAWAPRADTEAFF
CDR3nt: TGTGCCTGGGCCCCCAGGGCAGACACTGAAGCTTTCTTT
d_gene: NA
j_gene: TRBJ1-1
v_gene: TRBV30
abundance: NA

CDR3aa: CASSPLKGQGIF
CDR3nt: TGTGCCAGCTCACCATTGAAAGGACAGGGGATCTTC
d_gene: TRBD1
j_gene: TRBJ2-1
v_gene: TRBV18
abundance: NA

CDR3aa: CASSPGLAGGPRYEQYF
CDR3nt: TGTGCCAGCAGCCCTGGACTAGCGGGAGGGCCGAGGTACGAGCAGTACTTC
d_gene: TRBD2
j_gene: TRBJ2-7
v_gene: TRBV5-5
abundance: NA

CDR3aa: CASSQDQSAEAFF
CDR3nt: TGCGCCAGCAGCCAAGATCAGAGCGCTGAAGCTTTCTTT
d_gene: NA
j_gene: TRBJ1-1
v_gene: TRBV4-1
abundance: NA

CDR3aa: CASSLGLGYEQYF
CDR3nt: TGCGCCAGCAGCTTGGGACTAGGGTACGAGCAGTACTTC
d_gene: NA
j_gene: TRBJ2-7
v_gene: TRBV5-1
abundance: once

CDR3aa: CASSFQEADTQYF
CDR3nt: TGTGCCAGCAGCTTTCAGGAGGCAGATACGCAGTATTTT
d_gene: NA
j_gene: TRBJ2-3
v_gene: TRBV5-4
abundance: once

CDR3aa: CASSLGQGMETEAFF
CDR3nt: TGTGCCAGCAGTTTGGGGCAGGGGATGGAGACTGAAGCTTTCTTT
d_gene: NA
j_gene: TRBJ1-1
v_gene: TRBV28
abundance: NA

CDR3aa: CASRLWAVGNEQFF
CDR3nt: TGTGCCAGCAGACTTTGGGCCGTTGGGAATGAGCAGTTCTTC
d_gene: NA
j_gene: TRBJ2-1
v_gene: TRBV27
abundance: NA